The 10 T cell receptor beta chains reported below all come from one sample, sequenced in a study of post-analysis software for immune sequencing data. cDNA libraries for TCR beta contained unique molecular identifiers. Each CDR3 protein gets one entry after TCRdb re-called the PCR reads with MiXCR. The table has around 700,000 distinct CDR3 sequences, around 60% seen once. Study-wide points: Compared with controls, patients had more of about five TRBV segments, including TRBV5-6, TRBV5-1 and TRBV20-1.

Their target antigens are unknown. The sequenced material came from blood. All receptors come from a girl aged 2-10 years with multiple sclerosis.

This clonotype was detected only a few times. The V and J genes are TRBV7-9 and TRBJ1-2; D gene unclear. CDR1 is SEHNR and CDR2 is FQNEAQ in the germline V gene (reference sequence). V was shortened by 4 bases and J by 0 bases, with 18 bases between the two germline ends. There are 17 residues in the CDR3. CDR3: CASSSPMMTGTNYGYTF. The CDR3 DNA reads as TGTGCCAGCAGCTCCCCGATGATGACGGGAACTAACTATGGCTACACCTTC.

This clonotype came up once. This chain uses TRBV7-2 with TRBJ2-7, with 11 nucleotides matching TRBD2. The CDR3 covers 15 residues. Germline assignment: CDR1 SGHTA and CDR2 FQGNSA. After removal of 6 bases from V and 1 base from J, the junction contained 5 bases not matched to a gene. The CDR3 DNA follows: TGTGCCAGCAGTCTTAGCGGGGGGGTTTCCTACGAGCAGTACTTC. Translation gives CASSLSGGVSYEQYF.

The chain joins TRBV29-1 to TRBJ2-7; 10 bases are a match to TRBD2. The trim removed 6 bases at V and 6 bases at J, leaving 5 bases unmatched. This CDR3 has 12 amino acids. Germline V gene lookup returns CDR1 SQVTM and CDR2 ANQGSEA. CDR3 DNA sequence: TGCAGCGTCACGAGCGGGAGGGCCGAGCAGTACTTC. Its protein product is CSVTSGRAEQYF.

This clonotype has only a few counts. The J gene is TRBJ2-1, the V gene TRBV11-1; 10 bases align to TRBD2. The trim removed 1 base at V and 7 bases at J, leaving 4 bases unmatched. The CDR3 contains 15 residues. Germline V gene sequence: CDR1 SGHAT, CDR2 FQDESV (reference sequence). CDR3 DNA sequence: TGTGCCAGCAGCTTAGAAGGTAGCGGGAGGAATGAGCAGTTCTTC. This translates into CASSLEGSGRNEQFF. Together with reference TRBV11-1 and TRBJ2-1, the CDR3 gives the full variable domain: EAEVAQSPRYKITEKSQAVAFWCDPISGHATLYWYRQILGQGPELLVQFQDESVVDDSQLPKDRFSAERLKGVDSTLKIQPAELGDSAMYLCASSLEGSGRNEQFFGPGTRLTVL.

V is TRBV20-1 and J is TRBJ2-1; maybe TRBD1 (6 bases). Trimming took 0 bases from V and 3 from J, leaving 12 bases between them. Germline loops: CDR1 DFQATT, CDR2 SNEGSKA (reference sequence). The CDR3 is made up of 15 amino acids. This CDR3 reads CSARDLKGVYNEQFF. Here the CDR3 DNA reads TGCAGTGCTAGAGATCTAAAGGGGGTCTACAATGAGCAGTTCTTC.

This chain uses TRBV25-1 with TRBJ2-1; weak D call: TRBD2 (6 bases). The germline V gene has CDR1 MGHDK and CDR2 SYGVNS. The CDR3 totals 15 residues. V was cut by 5 bases and J by 2 bases, with 13 bases left in between. The chain's CDR3 is CASSSRREAYNEQFF. The CDR3 nucleotides are TGTGCCAGCAGTAGCCGTAGGGAGGCCTACAATGAGCAGTTCTTC.

To note about this clonotype: One junction end does not reproduce the germline sequence, and a read error may be involved. The chain employs TRBV5-1 and TRBJ2-1, with 16 bases lining up with TRBD2. Looked up from germline, CDR1 is SGHRS and CDR2 is YFSETQ. The CDR3 has 17 amino acids. CDR3 residues: CASSLMGLAGGPNKQFF. For the CDR3, the DNA is TGCGCCAGCAGCTTGATGGGACTAGCGGGAGGGCCCAATAAGCAGTTCTTC.

This clonotype turned up a few times. V gene TRBV28 combines with J gene TRBJ2-3; D possibly corresponds to TRBD2 (6 bases). The ends were cut back, 6 bases at V and 0 bases at J, with 13 bases in the middle. The germline V gene encodes CDR1 MDHEN and CDR2 SYDVKM. This CDR3 spans 15 amino acids. CDR3 nucleotide sequence: TGTGCCAGCAGGGAGGGCACCTATAGCACAGATACGCAGTATTTT. It specifies CASREGTYSTDTQYF.

The V and J genes are TRBV7-9 and TRBJ2-2; no definite D call. There are 15 residues in the CDR3. V gave up 5 bases and J gave up 4 bases, with 14 bases separating them. From germline, CDR1 is SEHNR and CDR2 FQNEAQ (reference sequence). The CDR3 DNA sequence: TGTGCCAGCAGCCCAGTTCCGGGCCCCACCGGGGAGCTGTTTTTT. It codes for CASSPVPGPTGELFF.

This chain connects TRBV12-3 or TRBV12-4 to TRBJ2-3; a possible D gene is TRBD2 (6 bases). Trimming took 8 bases from V and 5 from J, leaving 14 bases between them. There are 13 residues in the CDR3. For the CDR3, the DNA is TGTGCCAGCCCCGCGGGGATAGGAGATACGCAGTATTTT. Protein: CASPAGIGDTQYF.